This T cell receptor beta chain comes out of a study of long-term antiretroviral therapy in people with HIV. General study findings and limits: Whichever time point was examined, clones expanded before ART dominated the repertoire. Once patients were on ART, diversity went higher but still fell short of transplant donor controls.

The CDR3 contains 12 residues. CDR1 and CDR2 from the germline V gene are MNHEY and SMNVEV (reference sequence). The V end lost 8 bases, the J end lost 0 bases, and 6 bases lay between the germline ends. With respect to this clone: Antigen specificity is unknown.

An immunoSEQ assay, version v3.0, was performed at survey level. Generated by immunoSEQ multiplex PCR, the TCRdb table keeps only in-frame clones and is missing some. The table lists some 33,000 clones, around 96% of them singletons. The V call is TRBV27, the J call TRBJ2-3; D gene uncertain. Sequencing was performed on unsorted PBMCs, taken around 6.6 years after starting antiretroviral therapy. The sequence was collected from a man aged 25-45 years with HIV. This CDR3 reads CASGPSTDTQYF. The CDR3 nucleotides read TGTGCCAGCGGACCGAGCACAGATACGCAGTATTTT.